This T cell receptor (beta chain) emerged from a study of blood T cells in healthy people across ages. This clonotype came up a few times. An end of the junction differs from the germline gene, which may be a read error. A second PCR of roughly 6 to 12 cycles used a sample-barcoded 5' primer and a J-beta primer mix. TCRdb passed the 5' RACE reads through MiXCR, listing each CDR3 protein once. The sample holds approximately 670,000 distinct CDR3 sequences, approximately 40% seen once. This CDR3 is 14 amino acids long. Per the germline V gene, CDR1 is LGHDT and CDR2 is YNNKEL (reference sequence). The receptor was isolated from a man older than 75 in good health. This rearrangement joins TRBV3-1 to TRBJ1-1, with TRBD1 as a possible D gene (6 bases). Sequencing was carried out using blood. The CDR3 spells CASSFGTTNNEAFF. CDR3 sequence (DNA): TGTGCCAGCAGCTTTGGGACAACAAACAATGAAGCTTTCTTT.